This T cell receptor delta chain was captured in a study of γδ T cells in repeated Plasmodium falciparum infection. Overall study: The natural-infection arm compared Malian children under seasonal malaria with matched Australian children. Four controlled malaria infections with P. falciparum NF54 spanned roughly 97 weeks. General study results and limits: Vgamma9/Vdelta2+ T cells showed a stable polyclonal repertoire with shared TCRgamma sequences. Malian children's Vdelta2-negative repertoires appeared more expanded and less diverse than Australians'.

V trimming: 2 bases; J trimming: 3 bases; junction bases outside the gene matches: 12. There are 18 residues in the CDR3. CDR1 and CDR2 from the germline V gene are TSWWSYY and QGS. Gammadelta T cells were flow-sorted from PBMC into Vgamma9/Vdelta2+ and Vdelta2-negative populations for bulk analysis. About this clone: What it binds is not known. The protein held in TCRdb is that of a much larger clone and does not match this DNA's translation at residue 9, likely because of a read error; the protein shown is translated from the DNA.

TCRdb reanalyzed the multiplex PCR reads using CATT. The table lists approximately 90,000 delta-chain clones, roughly 0.9% of them singletons, with around a tenth in the top ten. Sequencing was performed on gamma-delta T cells from blood. V is TRDV1 and J is TRDJ1, with 10 positions matching TRDD3. Since TCRdb gives no J gene, matching the DNA to germline was used here to assign it. This clonotype was obtained from a pool of human donors (malaria-infected and uninfected, not separated). The CDR3 DNA is TGTGCTCTTGGGGAATCAAATAAACAGGGGGATACGTCCGATAAACTCATCTTT. This translates into CALGESNKQGDTSDKLIF.